Each of the 12 T cell receptor beta chains below was sequenced from the same sample in a study of patients and donors after allogeneic stem cell transplantation. Each CDR3 protein is one row after TCRdb ran MiXCR on the RT-PCR reads. Here the sample spans around 160,000 distinct CDR3 sequences, about 30% being singletons. The sequenced sample was blood, either unsorted or a sorted T cell fraction (not recorded which). The receptors stem from a human donor who was either an allogeneic HSCT recipient or a stem cell or donor lymphocyte infusion donor (not recorded which). It is not recorded whose cells these are; they may come from a transplant donor.

This clonotype was recorded only once. The chain carries TRBV4-3 and TRBJ2-7, with a weak D call TRBD1 (5 bases). Germline loops: CDR1 LGHNA, CDR2 YSLEER. The V end was cut by 0 bases, the J end by 7 bases, with 10 bases between. CDR3 size: 13 residues. The CDR3 sequence: CASSQDPRTEQYF. The CDR3 nucleotides read TGCGCCAGCAGCCAAGATCCTAGGACAGAGCAGTACTTC.

This clonotype was seen only once. One end of the junction fails to match germline, which may point to a read error. The V gene is TRBV12-3 or TRBV12-4, the J gene TRBJ2-2, with D possibly being TRBD1 (5 bases). This CDR3 has 14 residues. The chain's CDR3 is CAISLVQATGELFF. CDR3 DNA sequence: TGTGCCATCAGTTTAGTACAGGCCACCGGGGAGCTGTTTTTT.

This chain links TRBV12-5 with TRBJ2-1, with 12 positions matching TRBD2. The CDR3 loop spans 17 amino acids. Germline lookup yields CDR1 LGHNT and CDR2 FRNRAP. The V segment lost 5 bases and the J segment 5 bases; nucleotides outside the gene matches: 10. CDR3 in amino acids: CASGLGLAGPFDNEQFF. CDR3 DNA sequence: TGTGCTAGTGGTCTGGGACTAGCGGGTCCCTTCGACAATGAGCAGTTCTTC.

This rearrangement joins TRBV3-1 to TRBJ1-5; TRBD1 agrees at 7 bases. The CDR3 has 16 residues. Germline trimming cut 1 base from V and 6 bases from J; bases unmatched to any gene: 9. The germline V gene has CDR1 LGHDT and CDR2 YNNKEL (reference sequence). The CDR3 DNA reads as TGTGCCAGCAGCCAAGCGGGCCAGGGGGGGGGTCAGCCCCAGCATTTT. This gives the protein CASSQAGQGGGQPQHF.

This clonotype showed up many times. This chain uses TRBV5-1 with TRBJ2-5; D is unresolved. V was cut by 2 bases and J by 5 bases, with 7 bases left in between. Germline CDR1 and CDR2: SGHRS and YFSETQ. The CDR3 runs to 12 residues. The CDR3 DNA reads as TGCGCCAGCAGCTTCCTCGGGGAGACCCAGTACTTC. As protein: CASSFLGETQYF.

The V and J genes are TRBV7-2 and TRBJ2-2; 9 bases are shared with TRBD1. V gave up 5 bases and J gave up 5 bases; unmatched junction bases: 6. Germline assignment: CDR1 SGHTA and CDR2 FQGNSA. The CDR3 loop spans 15 amino acids. The CDR3: CASSARTGVTGELFF. CDR3 nucleotide sequence: TGTGCCAGCAGCGCCAGGACAGGGGTAACCGGGGAGCTGTTTTTT.

This chain joins TRBV9 and TRBJ2-7; 7 bases match TRBD1. V was pared by 3 bases and J by 0 bases, with 12 bases of the junction left unmatched. CDR3 length: 17 residues. In germline, CDR1 is SGDLS, CDR2 YYNGEE. CDR3 amino acids: CASSEGTGTAFSYEQYF. CDR3 nucleotide sequence: TGTGCCAGCAGCGAGGGGACCGGGACAGCCTTCTCCTACGAGCAGTACTTC.

This clonotype has a handful of counts. This sequence joins TRBV12-3 or TRBV12-4 and TRBJ2-6; D is undetermined. V lost 6 bases and J 1 base, leaving 7 bases between the germline ends. The CDR3 spans 14 residues. In DNA form, the CDR3 reads TGTGCCAGCAGCCCACGTTCTGGGGCCAACGTCCTGACTTTC. This sequence encodes CASSPRSGANVLTF.

The rearrangement joins TRBV6-5 to TRBJ1-6; TRBD1 agrees at 7 bases. The V gene's germline CDR1 is MNHEY and CDR2 SVGAGI. V shed 3 bases and J 10 bases; nucleotides not matched to a gene: 12. CDR3 length: 16 residues. CDR3 bases: TGTGCCAGCAGTTATAGTTCCGGGACAGTAAGCTCACCCCTCCACTTT. Its protein product is CASSYSSGTVSSPLHF.

This clonotype was counted a few times. This chain links TRBV10-3 with TRBJ2-1, with 8 bases aligning to TRBD1. Germline trimming cut 3 bases from V and 7 bases from J; bases unmatched to any gene: 5. The CDR3 has 14 amino acids. CDR1 and CDR2 from the germline V gene are ENHRY and SYGVKD. The CDR3 sequence: CAISDGQGSNEQFF. The CDR3 bases are TGTGCCATCAGTGACGGACAGGGTTCGAATGAGCAGTTCTTC.

This clonotype appeared a few times. The chain carries TRBV4-3 and TRBJ2-3; tentative D call: TRBD2 (5 bases). The CDR3 runs 13 residues. Germline V gene data show CDR1 as LGHNA and CDR2 as YSLEER. Deletions cut 5 bases from V and 6 bases from J, with 12 bases between. The CDR3 region is CASSSQSGDTQYF. The CDR3 region has the DNA TGCGCCAGCAGCTCTCAGTCGGGGGATACGCAGTATTTT.

The rearrangement uses TRBV6-2 or TRBV6-3 and TRBJ2-7; D unclear. This CDR3 has 14 amino acids. Deletions cut 4 bases from V and 3 bases from J, with 13 bases between. CDR1 is MNHEY, CDR2 SVGEGT, per germline. CDR3 region: CASSSWSPHYEQYF. DNA of the CDR3: TGTGCCAGCAGTTCATGGAGCCCCCACTACGAGCAGTACTTC.